This T cell receptor beta chain originates from a study of cytomegalovirus exposure and HLA in healthy donors (dated by TCRdb to 2017 to 2019). Looking at the study overall: According to an earlier analysis of 550 to 700 of the donors, some 180 million T cells yielded some 110 million unique TCR beta sequences and about 300 Gb of sequence data. Roughly 300 gigabases of sequencing data and approximately 93 million unique TCR sequences were included in an early release covering around 600 HLA-typed donors. Of the approximately 400 genotyped donors, less than 85% were placed in the genetic ancestry cluster associated with self-reported Caucasian donors. The study was designed to test whether signatures of past pathogen exposure could be identified by cataloging public T cell receptors. The study used immunosequencing to profile the T cell repertoires of several hundred subjects and linked those repertoires to cytomegalovirus serostatus. Along with the roughly 670-subject first cohort, a separate validation cohort of 120 different subjects was used. High-throughput TCR immunosequencing, statistical association of individual TCRs with disease status, and machine learning were combined to predict cytomegalovirus infection status. A later analysis re-analyzed previously published TCR beta repertoires from about 730 donors and added high-resolution HLA genotyping to study TCR occurrence patterns. Rather than using new phenotypic data, the later analysis identified candidate immune exposures from TCR beta sequences and from how often those sequences occurred across donors. To decide whether each TCR beta V gene segment behaved as functional or pseudogenic, an earlier analysis of some 600 of the donors relied on high-throughput TCR beta sequencing. Donor age, sex, ethnicity and CMV serostatus were compiled alongside the repertoire data. A later genetic analysis used genome-wide SNP genotypes for about 65% of the 666 donors, treating that subset as a discovery cohort. All discovery cohort repertoires had been generated on a single sequencing platform. HLA typing covered class I and class II loci at four-digit resolution. The number of typed donors differed by locus: roughly 620-630 for A, B, C, DRB1 and DQB1; 500 to 550 for DQA1; 606 for DPA1; and some 430 for DPB1. Roughly 5 DR-DQ haplotypes were handled as single units for association and clustering, since linkage in the cohort was strong. On average, over 200,000 unique TCR beta nucleotide sequences were sequenced per donor among roughly 430 genotyped donors of the cohort, with around 19% of those sequences being non-productive. Study-level results and caveats: Correlated functional status among segregating V segments might reflect linkage disequilibrium, but an unknown experimental factor could not be ruled out. The study listed 164 TCR beta chains as associated with cytomegalovirus. A further reported finding was that TCR beta sequences accurately predicted the HLA-A and HLA-B alleles for most subjects in the first cohort. A later analysis found that most CMV-associated TCR beta chains appeared HLA-restricted, with HLA associations seemingly driven largely by CMV exposure. According to a later analysis, TCR association rates differed among HLA loci, with DRB1 alleles showing the most associated TCRs and HLA-C alleles showing the fewest. Across donors, most TCR sequences were observed very rarely, whereas some public TCRs were present in many individuals. The 87-base-pair reads could not distinguish some IMGT-functional V segments, including TRBV6-2 and TRBV6-3, so those segments were excluded. This cohort had only TCR beta chains sequenced, and the lack of alpha or paired-chain data limited which features could be detected. The only immune exposure information available for the cohort was CMV serostatus. An association between a missense DCLRE1C variant and V-gene and J-gene trimming of TCR beta chains was found in a later genetic analysis and replicated in an independent cohort. Roughly uniform sequencing depth across donors was assumed in presence/absence analyses, although this assumption may not hold. In vitro tests confirmed that a few of the cytomegalovirus-associated TCR beta chains recognize cytomegalovirus antigens. The sequencing pipeline was judged likely to have produced a cluster of highly shared sequence variants as a technical artifact. In an earlier analysis of 450 to 750 of the donors, most TCR beta V segments appeared in productive rearrangements about 87% or about 30% of the time, broadly matching IMGT annotations. A later analysis found that HLA-associated TCR beta chains were more clonally expanded and had lower generation probabilities than equally common non-associated chains. Because counts were too low, roughly 16 rarely observed V segments, including chromosome 9 orphons, were left out of the earlier analysis of a few hundred of the donors. In a later analysis, some 18,000 TCR beta sequences were associated with specific HLA alleles at a false discovery rate of 0.05. Cytomegalovirus status was reported to be diagnosed by the classifier with high specificity and sensitivity in both the original and validation cohorts. According to a later analysis, parvovirus B19, influenza, CMV and Epstein-Barr virus appeared linked to several top co-occurrence clusters. When HLA alleles, especially DR and DQ, strongly co-occurred, TCR associations were difficult to assign to individual alleles. According to the authors, the approach could potentially be generalized to other disease states and immunological phenotypes. HLA typing was unavailable for some donors at each locus, so association tests used only the typed subset. Compared with the 666-donor mean, donors in an Asian-associated ancestry cluster had fewer N-insertions in productive TCRs, according to a later genetic analysis.

About this clone: Its antigen remains undetermined. No base quality values were provided; no much bigger clone lies one nucleotide off.

Library preparation used the immunoSEQ multiplex PCR assay. A mixture of 60 forward primers for TCR Vbeta segments and 13 reverse primers for TCR Jbeta segments was used in the multiplex PCR. The CDR3 region of rearranged TCR beta genes was amplified from genomic DNA by a multiplex PCR assay. The Illumina HiSeq System was used to sequence the amplified TCR beta libraries as 87-base-pair reads. The original pipeline was this. A later analysis tallied tens of millions of unique TCR beta chains across the 660 or so repertoires, and about 10 million of those chains were shared by two or more donors. A nearest-neighbor algorithm error-corrected the raw reads and collapsed the reads into unique sequences, merging closely related sequences to remove PCR and sequencing errors. CDR3 sequences were aligned to IMGT reference sequences to assign V, D and J gene segments. For a sequence to be retained, at least a six-nucleotide match to both a V gene segment and a J gene segment was required. A rearrangement counted as productive if the CDR3 had no stop codons and remained in frame with V and J, and every other rearrangement counted as non-productive. CDR3 was defined according to IMGT convention as the region running from the second conserved V-encoded cysteine to the conserved J-encoded phenylalanine. In an earlier analysis of around 570 of the donors, sequences lacking an unambiguous match to a single V gene segment were excluded. An earlier analysis of 550 to 650 of the donors classified V segments as functional when productive rearrangements were above 56.7% and as segregating when the standard deviation between donors was above 5%. To diagnose cytomegalovirus status from the catalog of TCR beta chain sequences, a statistical classification framework was built. A later analysis assigned V and J genes by comparing TCR nucleotide sequences with IMGT/GENE-DB human TR gene sequences. In a later analysis, CDR3 sequences and most-parsimonious VDJ recombination scenarios were assigned using the TCRdist pipeline. A later analysis defined each TCR beta chain by its CDR3 amino acid sequence plus V-gene family, and excluded reads lacking a unique V-gene family. To address suspected cross-contamination and a sequencing artifact, a later analysis removed 550 to 750 highly shared, low-generation-probability nucleotide sequences. For each public chain, a later analysis derived a clonal expansion index from normalized ranks of inferred template counts within each repertoire. Generation probabilities in a later analysis came from a VDJ recombination model fitted to out-of-frame rearrangements, and those results were checked against IGoR. A later analysis scored TCR-TCR, TCR-HLA and TCR-CMV co-occurrence with hypergeometric tests, applying a repertoire-size bias correction to TCR pairs. To estimate false discovery rates, a later analysis permuted the HLA or CMV assignments 20 times. In a later analysis, co-occurring TCRs were grouped using DBSCAN, and TCRdist sequence similarity was added for clustering within HLA-allele-positive subsets. For co-occurrence clustering, repertoires with fewer than 30,000 or more than 120,000 public chains were excluded, along with five or six repertoires with anomalous nucleotide sharing. TCRdb's version of the immuneACCESS table is confined to in-frame rearrangements and falls short of the full clone set. An unresolved V gene accounts for under half of the shortfall where checked; the remainder is of unknown origin. V, J and clone size derive from that table, while D and trimming were established from the DNA sequence. The sample table lists around 130,000 clones, approximately 80% of them with a count of one. The top ten clones comprise approximately 2% of the sample.

The cohort consisted of hundreds of healthy bone marrow donors. At the time of sampling, all cohort members were nominally healthy, though unrecorded immune exposures were likely present. The donor tested CMV seronegative, placing the donor among the 350 or so seronegative members of the cohort. Every donor gave a peripheral blood sample, and the peripheral blood mononuclear cells from that sample were used for TCR beta sequencing. Genomic DNA extraction from the blood cell samples was performed with the Qiagen DNeasy Blood Extraction Kit. From a lookup of the germline V gene (reference sequence), CDR1 and CDR2 are SSHAT and FNYEAQ. V trim: 2 bases; J trim: 7 bases; unmatched bases: 3. Reading from cysteine to phenylalanine, the CDR3 counts 14 amino acids. The CDR3 DNA has 42 bases and is translated from base 1.

This receptor was taken from a man in his forties in good health and CMV-seronegative. Recombination connected TRBV7-7 to TRBJ2-2; the central 8 bases match TRBD2. The specimen sequenced was PBMCs. The base sequence is TGTGCCAGCAGCTTATACGGGGGGGTCGGGGAGCTGTTTTTT. Translated, this gives CASSLYGGVGELFF.